This section outlines one T cell receptor beta chain sequence together with its context. This sample was included in a study of CD8+CD57+ T cells in acquired aplastic anemia. The CDR3 spans 15 residues. V lost 2 bases to trimming and J lost 2 bases, with 12 bases between them. Germline V gene lookup returns CDR1 LNHDA and CDR2 SQIVND (reference sequence). TCR beta VDJ and CDR3 were profiled, and genomic DNA was the template. From the reads, TCRdb called clonotypes with MiXCR, one entry per CDR3 protein. The repertoire consists of some 140,000 distinct CDR3 sequences, with around two fifths occurring once and the leading ten covering 8% to 9%.

This TCR was sampled from a human donor in good health, serving as a control. The sample consisted of sorted CD4+, CD8+, or CD8+CD57+ T cells (not recorded which) from PBMCs. The chain joins TRBV19 to TRBJ1-2; D gene ambiguous. The CDR3 spells CASSILGGSNYGYTF. CDR3 bases: TGTGCCAGTAGTATACTAGGCGGATCAAACTATGGCTACACCTTC.